The 18 T cell receptor beta chains below were found in one sample sequenced in a study of low-dose radiotherapy and immunotherapy resistance in tumors (dated by TCRdb to 2021 to 2024). Data came from an Illumina HiSeq 2500. To make first-strand cDNA, Superscript III was used along with a set of TRAV- and TRBV-specific primers so that both the TCRalpha and TCRbeta chains were covered. TCRs were amplified with Phusion for 15 to 25 PCR cycles using a constant-region primer together with the adapter attached to the V primers. The public reads were reanalyzed by TCRdb: fastp trimming at Q25, MiXCR alignment, in-frame beta chains only. Duplicate CDR3 protein sequences are folded into a single record with the most common DNA and genes. Here the sample has tens of thousands of distinct CDR3 sequences; around 17% occur a single time. 2.5% to 3% of the sample is taken by the ten largest. Reading the label with the study, this specimen's time point is: before trial treatment.

The sequenced sample was PBMCs, obtained before treatment. The receptor set was obtained from a male donor with prostate cancer.

The chain recombines TRBV11-1 with TRBJ2-2; TRBD2 agrees at 12 bases. The J segment lost 2 bases and the V segment lost 6 bases, leaving 4 bases of the junction unmatched. The CDR3 runs 16 residues. CDR1 SGHAT and CDR2 FQDESV come from the germline V gene (reference sequence). CDR3 nucleotide sequence: TGTGCCAGCAGGCCTAGCGGGGGGGATAACACCGGGGAGCTGTTTTTT. Translating gives CASRPSGGDNTGELFF.

At least ten counts were recorded for this clonotype. The chain links TRBV30 to TRBJ1-6, with D unclear. The CDR3 loop spans 11 amino acids. CDR1 is GTSNPN and CDR2 is SVGIG in the germline V gene (reference sequence). V dropped 4 bases and J dropped 10 bases, with 8 bases sitting between them. CDR3 sequence reads: CAWNLGSPLHF. CDR3 nucleotides: TGTGCCTGGAATCTGGGATCACCCCTCCACTTT.

This clonotype was seen many times. V gene TRBV5-6 combines with J gene TRBJ2-3; TRBD2 matches at 8 bases. With 4 bases clipped from V and 3 bases from J, the junction kept 7 bases outside the gene matches. Germline values: CDR1 SGHDT, CDR2 YYEEEE. The CDR3 totals 15 residues. The CDR3 nucleotides are TGTGCCAGCAGCCCACAGGCGGGGGGTACAGATACGCAGTATTTT. This encodes CASSPQAGGTDTQYF.

Turning to this clonotype: A read error is likely here: a far larger clone is one base away. This chain links TRBV7-2 with TRBJ2-1; 8 bases fit TRBD1. The CDR3 runs 14 residues. Germline CDR1 reads SGHTA; CDR2 reads FQGNSA. The CDR3 DNA reads as TGTGCCAGCAGCCAGACAGGGGCCTACAATGATCAGTTCTTC. Translated: CASSQTGAYNDQFF.

This clonotype occurred a few times. The rearrangement links TRBV19 to TRBJ2-2, with TRBD1 matching 7 bases. Trimming removed 7 bases from V and 3 bases from J; junction bases left unmatched: 5. Germline V CDR1 and CDR2: LNHDA, SQIVND (reference sequence). The CDR3 spans 14 residues. This CDR3 is CASNRGEDTGELFF. CDR3 nucleotide sequence: TGTGCCAGTAACAGGGGAGAGGACACCGGGGAGCTGTTTTTT.

In this sample, this clonotype turned up many times. This chain uses TRBV7-9 with TRBJ1-1; 7 bases fit TRBD1. Unmatched junction bases numbered 9, after V lost 5 bases and J lost 3 bases. CDR3 length equals 15 residues. Germline V gives CDR1 SEHNR, CDR2 FQNEAQ (reference sequence). The CDR3 sequence: CASSADRVLDTEAFF. As DNA, the CDR3 is TGTGCCAGCAGCGCCGACAGGGTCTTGGACACTGAAGCTTTCTTT. The full variable domain, completed using reference TRBV7-9 and TRBJ1-1, is DTGVSQNPRHKITKRGQNVTFRCDPISEHNRLYWYRQTLGQGPEFLTYFQNEAQLEKSRLLSDRFSAERPKGSFSTLEIQRTEQGDSAMYLCASSADRVLDTEAFFGQGTRLTVV.

Many counts were recorded for this clonotype. This chain links TRBV7-2 with TRBJ2-5, with D perhaps matching TRBD1 (5 bases). V was shortened by 1 base and J by 6 bases, with 15 bases between the two germline ends. Germline lookup yields CDR1 SGHTA and CDR2 FQGNSA. CDR3 size: 15 residues. The CDR3 loop is CASSLVGAGPKTQYF. The DNA of the CDR3 is TGTGCCAGCAGCTTAGTTGGGGCAGGGCCAAAGACCCAGTACTTC.

This clonotype was counted at least ten times. The rearrangement joins TRBV4-1 to TRBJ2-1, with D possibly TRBD1 on 6 matching bases. The V and J ends lost 1 base and 3 bases respectively, with 16 bases between them. This CDR3 has 17 amino acids. Germline-derived CDR1 and CDR2 are MGHRA and YSYEKL. The CDR3 bases are TGCGCCAGCAGCCAAGTGCCCAGGGGACGTAACTACAATGAGCAGTTCTTC. It codes for CASSQVPRGRNYNEQFF.

This clonotype appeared a few times. The chain employs TRBV9 and TRBJ1-6; D unclear. V was cut by 0 bases and J by 9 bases, with 16 bases left in between. The germline gives CDR1 SGDLS, CDR2 YYNGEE. The CDR3 contains 16 residues. CDR3 coding DNA: TGTGCCAGCAGCGTAGATCGGGGTATTGGGATTTCACCCCTCCACTTT. It is translated as CASSVDRGIGISPLHF.

The chain employs TRBV7-2 and TRBJ2-5; D is unresolved. The CDR3 runs to 12 residues. With 5 bases removed from V and 0 bases from J, the gap between germline ends came to 4 bases. The germline gives CDR1 SGHTA, CDR2 FQGNSA. CDR3 in DNA: TGTGCCAGCAGCCGGTACCAAGAGACCCAGTACTTC. Protein sequence: CASSRYQETQYF.

Many counts were recorded for this clonotype. The V gene is TRBV10-1, the J gene TRBJ2-7, with D hard to call. This CDR3 has 13 amino acids. Trimming removed 8 bases from V and 0 bases from J, with 11 bases in between. The germline V gene encodes CDR1 WNHNN and CDR2 SYGVQD (reference sequence). CDR3 in amino acids: CASSRTHSYEQYF. The CDR3 DNA reads TGCGCCAGCTCTAGGACCCACTCCTACGAGCAGTACTTC.

There are many counts of this clonotype. The CDR3, as DNA: TGTGCCAGCTCACCAGTGAAGGCGGGGACCGGGGAGCTGTTTTTT. It encodes CASSPVKAGTGELFF. The chain carries TRBV18 and TRBJ2-2, with TRBD2 as a possible D gene (6 bases). Trimming left V 2 bases short and J 5 bases short, with 12 bases between. There are 15 residues in the CDR3. Germline loops: CDR1 KGHSH, CDR2 LQKENI.

This clonotype was counted ten times or more. The chain employs TRBV20-1 and TRBJ2-7; 7 nucleotides line up with TRBD2. Trimming at V came to 6 bases and at J to 3 bases, leaving 8 bases not matched to a gene. Per germline, CDR1 DFQATT and CDR2 SNEGSKA (reference sequence). The CDR3 has 13 amino acids. CDR3 bases: TGCAGTGCCCCGGCGGGGGAGAACTACGAGCAGTACTTC. Translating it yields CSAPAGENYEQYF.

This clonotype was seen many times. The chain joins TRBV11-2 to TRBJ2-5, with 10 nucleotides matching TRBD1. CDR1 is SGHAT, CDR2 FQNNGV, per germline. This CDR3 contains 16 residues. Germline trimming cut 4 bases from V and 5 bases from J; bases unmatched to any gene: 10. The CDR3 region is CASSSRDRGYGETQYF. For the CDR3, the DNA is TGTGCCAGCAGCTCAAGGGACAGGGGATACGGGGAGACCCAGTACTTC.

This clonotype appeared many times. CDR3 residues: CSAKGHADSTNTGELFF. In DNA, the CDR3 is TGCAGCGCCAAAGGACACGCGGACTCGACGAACACCGGGGAGCTGTTTTTT. The V call is TRBV29-1, the J call TRBJ2-2; D assignment may be TRBD1 or TRBD2 (5 bases each). Germline values: CDR1 SQVTM, CDR2 ANQGSEA. The V end was cut by 7 bases, the J end by 0 bases, with 21 bases between. The CDR3 consists of 17 residues.

This clonotype was seen many times. V usage is TRBV10-1 and J usage is TRBJ1-2, with 9 nucleotides matching TRBD1. CDR1 and CDR2 (germline): WNHNN, SYGVQD (reference sequence). With 5 bases clipped from V and 4 bases from J, the junction kept 5 bases outside the gene matches. The CDR3 is 14 amino acids. CDR3 in amino acids: CASSPGQGVYGYTF. CDR3 in DNA: TGCGCCAGCAGTCCGGGACAGGGCGTCTATGGCTACACCTTC.

This clonotype was seen at least ten times. The chain employs TRBV19 and TRBJ2-2, with D perhaps matching TRBD2 (6 bases). This CDR3 contains 15 residues. V lost 3 bases, J lost 3 bases, and 11 bases lay in between. Germline assignment: CDR1 LNHDA and CDR2 SQIVND (reference sequence). The CDR3 loop reads CASSIVRGHTGELFF. The CDR3 DNA is TGTGCCAGTAGTATTGTGCGGGGACACACCGGGGAGCTGTTTTTT.

This clonotype was detected ten times or more. The chain has TRBV5-4 and TRBJ2-1, with D possibly matching TRBD2 (6 bases). Per germline, CDR1 SGHNT and CDR2 YYREEE (reference sequence). Trimming left V 6 bases short and J 0 bases short, with 16 bases between. The CDR3 sequence is 16 residues long. The DNA for the CDR3 is TGTGCCAGCAATGTCGGGGGAACAAGCTCCTACAATGAGCAGTTCTTC. Protein sequence: CASNVGGTSSYNEQFF.